The next 7 T cell receptor beta chains were all read from a single sample in a study of blood T cell repertoires in COVID-19. Libraries were prepared by immunoSEQ multiplex PCR; TCRdb keeps only in-frame clonotypes and omits some of them. The sample lists roughly 500,000 clones; around nine tenths were seen once. Source material: PBMCs or T cells enriched from blood (not recorded which). These receptors were obtained from a woman aged 35 to 49 who had recovered from COVID-19.

The rearrangement uses TRBV11-3 and TRBJ2-1, with 14 bases that match TRBD2. With 5 bases clipped from V and 8 bases from J, the junction kept 8 bases outside the gene matches. This CDR3 has 16 residues. Germline CDR1 SGHNT, CDR2 YENEEA. The CDR3, as DNA: TGTGCCAGCAGCCCTACTCCGGGACTAGCGGGAGATGAGCAGTTCTTC. This encodes CASSPTPGLAGDEQFF.

Points on this clone: The identical CDR3 is also encoded by other nucleotide sequences in the sample. The chain has TRBV2 and TRBJ2-1, with TRBD2 matching over 10 bases. The germline CDR1 and CDR2 sequences are SNHLY and FYNNEI. V shed 6 bases, J shed 4 bases, and the junction held 6 bases outside the gene matches. This CDR3 spans 15 amino acids. The CDR3 region is CASSAGTSVYNEQFF. In DNA, the CDR3 is TGTGCCAGCAGCGCGGGGACTAGCGTATACAATGAGCAGTTCTTC.

The rearrangement uses TRBV3-1 (or the pseudogene TRBV3-2) and TRBJ2-7; D ambiguous. The germline gives CDR1 LGHDT, CDR2 YNNKEL (reference sequence). The V gene lost 0 bases and the J gene lost 3 bases, with 9 bases spanning the gap. The CDR3 spans 14 residues. The CDR3 DNA follows: TGTGCCAGCAGCCAAGAACCGCGGAGCTACGAGCAGTACTTC. Amino acids: CASSQEPRSYEQYF.

The chain uses TRBV19 and TRBJ1-5, with D perhaps TRBD1 (5 bases). CDR3 length: 15 amino acids. The ends were cut back, 3 bases at V and 3 bases at J, with 12 bases in the middle. Germline CDR1 reads LNHDA; CDR2 reads SQIVND (reference sequence). The CDR3 DNA is TGTGCCAGTAGTATTGGCAGGGCGTACAATCAGCCCCAGCATTTT. As protein: CASSIGRAYNQPQHF.

The V call is TRBV7-2, the J call TRBJ2-2, with 12 bases matching TRBD1. The V segment lost 0 bases and the J segment 7 bases; nucleotides outside the gene matches: 6. This CDR3 is 17 amino acids long. Germline V gives CDR1 SGHTA, CDR2 FQGNSA. The CDR3 bases are TGTGCCAGCAGCTTAGCCGGGACAGGGGGCGTGATCGGGGAGCTGTTTTTT. Amino acids: CASSLAGTGGVIGELFF.

The chain recombines TRBV23-1 with TRBJ2-2; 8 positions agree with TRBD2. TRBV23-1 falls under the ORF class, with uncertain function. Trimming at V came to 0 bases and at J to 4 bases, leaving 16 bases not matched to a gene. This CDR3 is built from 20 residues. The CDR3 sequence: CASSQSRRRLGTRVTGELFF. CDR3 nucleotides: TGCGCCAGCAGTCAATCTCGGCGGCGGTTGGGGACTAGGGTCACCGGGGAGCTGTTTTTT.

This chain uses TRBV18 with TRBJ1-2, with TRBD1 identical over 11 bases. V lost 5 bases and J lost 4; bases outside the gene matches: 3. Germline V CDR1 and CDR2: KGHSH, LQKENI. This CDR3 has 14 amino acids. In DNA form, the CDR3 reads TGTGCCAGCTCAGGAGGGACAGGGGGCTATGGCTACACCTTC. This translates into CASSGGTGGYGYTF.